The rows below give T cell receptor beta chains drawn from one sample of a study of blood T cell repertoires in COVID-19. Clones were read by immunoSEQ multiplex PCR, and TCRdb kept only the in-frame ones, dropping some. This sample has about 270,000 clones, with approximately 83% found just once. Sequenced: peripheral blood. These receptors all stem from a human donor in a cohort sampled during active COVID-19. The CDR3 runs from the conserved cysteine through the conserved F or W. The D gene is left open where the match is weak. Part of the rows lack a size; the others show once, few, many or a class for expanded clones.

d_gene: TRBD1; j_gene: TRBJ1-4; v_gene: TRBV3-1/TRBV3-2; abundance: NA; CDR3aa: CASSLRGTGREGEKLFF; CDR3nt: TGTGCCAGCAGCCTACGAGGGACAGGGAGGGAAGGTGAAAAACTGTTTTTT
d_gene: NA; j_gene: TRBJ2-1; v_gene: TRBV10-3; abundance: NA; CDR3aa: CAISVKEENEQFF; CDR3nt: TGTGCCATCAGTGTTAAGGAGGAGAATGAGCAGTTCTTC
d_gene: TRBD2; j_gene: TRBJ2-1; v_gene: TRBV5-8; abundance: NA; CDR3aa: CASSPSSLAGGRKQFF; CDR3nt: TGTGCCAGCAGCCCGAGTTCGCTAGCGGGAGGCCGTAAGCAGTTCTTC
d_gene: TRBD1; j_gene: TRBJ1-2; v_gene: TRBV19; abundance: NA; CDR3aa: CASSRFRQGENGYTF; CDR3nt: TGTGCCAGTAGTCGATTTCGACAGGGGGAAAATGGCTACACCTTC
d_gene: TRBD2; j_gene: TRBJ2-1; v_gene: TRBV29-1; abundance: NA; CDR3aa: CSVIGLAGNNEQFF; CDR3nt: TGCAGCGTTATTGGGCTAGCGGGAAACAATGAGCAGTTCTTC
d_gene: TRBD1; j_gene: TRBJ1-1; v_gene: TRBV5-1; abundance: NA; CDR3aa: CASIQGTNTEAFF; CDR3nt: TGCGCCAGCATACAGGGGACGAACACTGAAGCTTTCTTT
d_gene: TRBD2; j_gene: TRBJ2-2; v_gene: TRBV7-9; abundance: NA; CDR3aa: CASSSTSGDTGELFF; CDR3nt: TGTGCCAGCAGCTCGACTAGCGGGGACACCGGGGAGCTGTTTTTT
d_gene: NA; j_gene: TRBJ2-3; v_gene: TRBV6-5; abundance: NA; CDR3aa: CASSLSAGSTDTQYF; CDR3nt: TGTGCCAGCAGTCTGTCGGCGGGGAGCACAGATACGCAGTATTTT
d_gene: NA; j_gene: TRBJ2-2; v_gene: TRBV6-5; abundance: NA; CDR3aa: CASSYGQTTGELFF; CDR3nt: TGTGCCAGCAGTTATGGGCAGACCACCGGGGAGCTGTTTTTT
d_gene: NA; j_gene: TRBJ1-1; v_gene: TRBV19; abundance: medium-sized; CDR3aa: CASTIGQRAFF; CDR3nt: TGTGCCAGTACTATTGGACAGAGGGCTTTCTTT
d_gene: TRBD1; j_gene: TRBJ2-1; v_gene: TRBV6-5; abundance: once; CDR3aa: CASRRQGAGDEQFF; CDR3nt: TGTGCCAGCAGAAGACAGGGGGCAGGGGATGAGCAGTTCTTC
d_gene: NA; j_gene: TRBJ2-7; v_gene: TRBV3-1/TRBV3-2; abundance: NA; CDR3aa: CASSQQGVYEQYF; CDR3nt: TGTGCCAGCAGCCAGCAGGGTGTATACGAGCAGTACTTC
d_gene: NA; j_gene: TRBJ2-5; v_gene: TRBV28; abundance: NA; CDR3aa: CASRHGRWGETQYF; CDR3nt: TGTGCCAGCAGGCACGGGAGATGGGGAGAGACCCAGTACTTC
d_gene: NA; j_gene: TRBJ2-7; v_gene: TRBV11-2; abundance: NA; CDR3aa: CASSLRRAVSYEQYF; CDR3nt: TGTGCCAGCAGCTTACGGCGGGCGGTCTCCTACGAGCAGTACTTC
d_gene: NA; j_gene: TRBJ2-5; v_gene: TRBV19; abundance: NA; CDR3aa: CASTRGGSETQYF; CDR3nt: TGTGCCAGTACGAGGGGAGGTTCGGAGACCCAGTACTTC
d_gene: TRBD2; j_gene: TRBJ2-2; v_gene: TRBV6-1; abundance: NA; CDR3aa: CASSEVELAVGGELFF; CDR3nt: TGTGCCAGCAGTGAAGTTGAACTAGCGGTAGGCGGGGAGCTGTTTTTT
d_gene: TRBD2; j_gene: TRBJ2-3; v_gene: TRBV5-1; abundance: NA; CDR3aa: CASSSSSGLQTDTQYF; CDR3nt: TGCGCCAGCAGCTCATCTAGCGGGTTGCAGACAGATACGCAGTATTTT
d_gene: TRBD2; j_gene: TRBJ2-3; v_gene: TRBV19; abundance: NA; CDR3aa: CASSVGLAADTQYF; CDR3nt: TGTGCCAGTAGCGTGGGACTAGCAGCAGATACGCAGTATTTT
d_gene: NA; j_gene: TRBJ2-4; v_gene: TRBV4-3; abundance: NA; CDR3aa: CASSPGGLGDIQYF; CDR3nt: TGCGCCAGCAGCCCAGGGGGGCTAGGGGACATTCAGTACTTC
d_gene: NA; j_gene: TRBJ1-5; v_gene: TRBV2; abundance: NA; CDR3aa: CASSDDLQPQHF; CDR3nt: TGTGCCAGCAGTGACGACTTACAGCCCCAGCATTTT
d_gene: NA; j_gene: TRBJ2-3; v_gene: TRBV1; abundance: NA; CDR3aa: CTSSQERDTQYF; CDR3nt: TGCACCAGCAGCCAGGAGAGAGATACGCAGTATTTT
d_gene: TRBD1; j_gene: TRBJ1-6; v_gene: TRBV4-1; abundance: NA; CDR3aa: CASSQPDRENSPLHF; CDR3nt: TGCGCCAGCAGCCAACCCGACAGGGAGAATTCACCCCTCCACTTT
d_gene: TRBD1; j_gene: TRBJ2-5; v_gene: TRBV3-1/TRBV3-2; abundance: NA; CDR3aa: CASSAGQGYWETQYF; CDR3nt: TGTGCCAGTTCGGCGGGACAGGGGTATTGGGAGACCCAGTACTTC
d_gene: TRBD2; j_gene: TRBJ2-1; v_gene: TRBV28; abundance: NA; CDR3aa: CASLGGLADNEQFF; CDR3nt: TGTGCCAGCCTCGGGGGACTAGCGGACAATGAGCAGTTCTTC
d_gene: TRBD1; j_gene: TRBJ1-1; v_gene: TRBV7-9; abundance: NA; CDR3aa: CASSLDVTGKAFF; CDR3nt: TGTGCCAGCAGCTTAGACGTGACAGGGAAAGCTTTCTTT
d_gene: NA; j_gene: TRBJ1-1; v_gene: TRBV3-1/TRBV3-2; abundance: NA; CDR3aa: CASSQSYRQNTEAFF; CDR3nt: TGTGCCAGCAGCCAGTCCTACAGGCAGAACACTGAAGCTTTCTTT
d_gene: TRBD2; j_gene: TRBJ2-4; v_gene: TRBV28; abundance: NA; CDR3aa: CASSFGYGGREYIQYF; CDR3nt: TGTGCCAGCAGTTTTGGTTATGGCGGGAGGGAATACATTCAGTACTTC
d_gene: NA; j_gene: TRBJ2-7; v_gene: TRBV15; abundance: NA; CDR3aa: CATSGGTPGYEQYF; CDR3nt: TGTGCCACCAGCGGCGGGACTCCCGGATACGAGCAGTACTTC
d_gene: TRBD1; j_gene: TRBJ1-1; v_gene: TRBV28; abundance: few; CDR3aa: CATLVILKPGQMNTEAFF; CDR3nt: TGTGCCACCCTCGTAATCCTCAAACCGGGACAGATGAACACTGAAGCTTTCTTT
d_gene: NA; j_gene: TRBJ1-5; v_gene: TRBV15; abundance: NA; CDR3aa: CATSMEGGQPQHF; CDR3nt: TGTGCCACCAGCATGGAAGGGGGTCAGCCCCAGCATTTT
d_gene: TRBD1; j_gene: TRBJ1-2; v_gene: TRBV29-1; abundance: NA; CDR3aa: CSLSGTGEF; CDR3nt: TGCAGCCTCTCCGGGACAGGCGAGTTC
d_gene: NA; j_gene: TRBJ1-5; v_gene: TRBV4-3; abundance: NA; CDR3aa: CASSQVVYSNQPQHF; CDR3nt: TGCGCCAGCAGCCAAGTAGTATATAGCAATCAGCCCCAGCATTTT
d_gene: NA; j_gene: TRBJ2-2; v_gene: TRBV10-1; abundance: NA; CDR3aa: CASSESRLGAGELFF; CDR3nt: TGCGCCAGCAGTGAGTCGAGGCTAGGTGCCGGGGAGCTGTTTTTT
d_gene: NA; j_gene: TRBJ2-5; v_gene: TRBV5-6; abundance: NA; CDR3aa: CASSLQETQYF; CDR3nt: TGTGCCAGCAGCCTACAAGAGACCCAGTACTTC
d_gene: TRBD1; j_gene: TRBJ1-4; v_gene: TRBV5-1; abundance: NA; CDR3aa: CASSPAGQGASEKLFF; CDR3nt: TGCGCCAGCAGCCCGGCTGGACAGGGGGCTTCTGAAAAACTGTTTTTT
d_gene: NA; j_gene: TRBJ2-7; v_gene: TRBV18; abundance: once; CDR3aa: CASSLDGYEQYF; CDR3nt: TGTGCCAGCTCACTCGACGGGTACGAGCAGTACTTC
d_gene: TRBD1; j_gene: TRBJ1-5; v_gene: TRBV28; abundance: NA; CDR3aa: CASSLKQGTQPQHF; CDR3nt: TGTGCCAGCAGTTTGAAACAGGGGACCCAGCCCCAGCATTTT
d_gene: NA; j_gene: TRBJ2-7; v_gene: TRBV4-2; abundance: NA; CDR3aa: CASSQDLSGGQYF; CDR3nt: TGTGCCAGCAGCCAAGATCTCAGCGGAGGGCAGTACTTC
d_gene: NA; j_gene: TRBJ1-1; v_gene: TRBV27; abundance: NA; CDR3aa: CASRDRLSAEAFF; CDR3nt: TGTGCCAGTAGAGACAGGCTGTCCGCTGAAGCTTTCTTT
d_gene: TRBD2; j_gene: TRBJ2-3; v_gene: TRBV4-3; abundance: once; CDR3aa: CASSQDGASGSIVSTDTQYF; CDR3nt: TGCGCCAGCAGCCAAGACGGAGCTAGCGGGAGTATTGTAAGCACAGATACGCAGTATTTT
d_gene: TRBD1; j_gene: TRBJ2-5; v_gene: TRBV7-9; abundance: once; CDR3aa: CASSSMTGVETQYF; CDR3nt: TGTGCCAGCAGTTCCATGACAGGGGTGGAGACCCAGTACTTC
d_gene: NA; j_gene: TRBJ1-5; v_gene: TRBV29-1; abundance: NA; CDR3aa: CSVSGALNQPQHF; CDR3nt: TGCAGCGTATCAGGGGCACTCAATCAGCCCCAGCATTTT
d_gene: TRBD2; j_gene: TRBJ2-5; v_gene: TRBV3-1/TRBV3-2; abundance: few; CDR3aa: CASSQGLAEETQYF; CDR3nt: TGTGCCAGCAGCCAAGGACTAGCGGAAGAGACCCAGTACTTC
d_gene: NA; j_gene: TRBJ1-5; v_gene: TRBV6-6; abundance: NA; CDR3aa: CASNLDKGVQPQHF; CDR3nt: TGTGCCAGCAATTTGGACAAGGGGGTTCAGCCCCAGCATTTT
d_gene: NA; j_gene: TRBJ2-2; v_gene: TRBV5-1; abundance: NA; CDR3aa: CASRPPGTVNTGELFF; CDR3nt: TGCGCCAGCAGACCCCCGGGAACTGTGAACACCGGGGAGCTGTTTTTT
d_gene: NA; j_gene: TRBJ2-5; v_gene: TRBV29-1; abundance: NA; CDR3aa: CSVEGAQETQYF; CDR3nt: TGCAGCGTTGAGGGGGCCCAAGAGACCCAGTACTTC
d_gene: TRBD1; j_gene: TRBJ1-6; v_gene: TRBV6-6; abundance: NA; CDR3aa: CASSWGTVDSPLHF; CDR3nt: TGTGCCAGCAGTTGGGGGACAGTTGATTCACCCCTCCACTTT
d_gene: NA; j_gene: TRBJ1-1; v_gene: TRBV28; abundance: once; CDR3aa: CASSILGPPEAFF; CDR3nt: TGTGCCAGCAGTATACTAGGCCCCCCTGAAGCTTTCTTT
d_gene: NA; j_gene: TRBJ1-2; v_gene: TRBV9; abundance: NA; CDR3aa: CASSPLGRATYGYTF; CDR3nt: TGTGCCAGCAGCCCTCTCGGCAGGGCCACCTATGGCTACACCTTC
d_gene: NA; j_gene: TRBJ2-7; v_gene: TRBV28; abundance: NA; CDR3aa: CASSPGEGKQYF; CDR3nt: TGTGCCAGCAGCCCCGGAGAGGGTAAGCAGTACTTC
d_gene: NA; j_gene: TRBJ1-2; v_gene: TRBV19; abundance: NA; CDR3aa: CASSARESYGYTF; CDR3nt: TGTGCCAGTAGTGCCAGGGAATCCTATGGCTACACCTTC
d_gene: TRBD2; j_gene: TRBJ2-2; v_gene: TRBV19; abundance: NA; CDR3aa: CASNPRTSGNANTGELFF; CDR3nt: TGTGCCAGTAACCCCCGGACTAGCGGAAACGCGAACACCGGGGAGCTGTTTTTT
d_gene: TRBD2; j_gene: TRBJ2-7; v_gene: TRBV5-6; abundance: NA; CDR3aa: CASTVSRGRAYEQYF; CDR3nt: TGTGCCAGCACCGTAAGCCGCGGGAGGGCCTACGAGCAGTACTTC
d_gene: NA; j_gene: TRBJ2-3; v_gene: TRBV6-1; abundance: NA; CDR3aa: CASSEVAGGTTDTQYF; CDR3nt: TGTGCCAGCAGTGAAGTGGCAGGAGGGACCACAGATACGCAGTATTTT
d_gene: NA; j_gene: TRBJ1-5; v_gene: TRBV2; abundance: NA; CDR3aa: CASKEGNGNQPQHF; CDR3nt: TGTGCCAGCAAGGAGGGGAACGGCAATCAGCCCCAGCATTTT
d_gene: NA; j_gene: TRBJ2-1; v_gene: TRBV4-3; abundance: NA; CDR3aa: CASSQQGAISNEQFF; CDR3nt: TGCGCCAGCAGCCAGCAAGGGGCCATATCCAATGAGCAGTTCTTC
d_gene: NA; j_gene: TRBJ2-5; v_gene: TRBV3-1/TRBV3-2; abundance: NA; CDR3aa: CASSPDYQETQYF; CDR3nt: TGTGCCAGCAGCCCGGACTACCAAGAGACCCAGTACTTC
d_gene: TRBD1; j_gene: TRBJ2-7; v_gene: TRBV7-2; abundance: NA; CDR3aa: CASSLVGQSYEQYF; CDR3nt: TGTGCCAGCAGCTTAGTGGGACAGAGCTACGAGCAGTACTTC
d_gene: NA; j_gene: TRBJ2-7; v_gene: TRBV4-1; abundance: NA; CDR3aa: CASSQEVSLGAGEQYF; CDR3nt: TGCGCCAGCAGCCAAGAAGTAAGCTTGGGGGCAGGCGAGCAGTACTTC
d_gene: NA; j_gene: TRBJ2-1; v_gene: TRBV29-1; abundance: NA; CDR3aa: CSVGAGIYNEQFF; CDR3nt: TGCAGCGTTGGGGCGGGAATTTACAATGAGCAGTTCTTC